This entry concerns a single T cell receptor (beta chain). The table came from immunoSEQ multiplex PCR; TCRdb's copy has only in-frame clones and leaves some out. The repertoire includes around 100,000 clones, 80% to 85% of them detected once, and roughly 0.89% sits in the top ten. This record belongs to a study of blood T cell repertoires in COVID-19. Study information: The analysed material was cDNA or gDNA that came from T cells, B-cell-depleted T cells, or PBMCs.

Germline-derived CDR1 and CDR2 are SGHVS and FQNEAQ. V dropped 1 base and J dropped 7 bases, with 8 bases sitting between them. The CDR3 contains 12 residues. The sequence was collected from a woman between 70 and 85 years old with acute or convalescent COVID-19. The sample comprised peripheral blood. The V gene is TRBV7-8, the J gene TRBJ2-7, with D possibly TRBD2 on 5 matching bases. The CDR3 DNA reads as TGTGCCAGCAGCTTAGAGGCGGGTGAGCAGTACTTC. Protein product: CASSLEAGEQYF.